The 31 T cell receptor beta chains given below trace back to one sample, sequenced in a study of blood T cell repertoires in COVID-19. Produced via immunoSEQ multiplex PCR; TCRdb's table is partial and in-frame only. The sample records about 280,000 clones, around 88% being singletons. Material for sequencing was peripheral blood. These receptors all stem from a woman in her twenties or thirties who had recovered from COVID-19.

The chain recombines TRBV11-2 with TRBJ2-1; 9 bases map to TRBD1. The germline gives CDR1 SGHAT, CDR2 FQNNGV. The CDR3 spans 15 residues. Germline trimming cut 5 bases from V and 0 bases from J; bases unmatched to any gene: 2. CDR3 coding DNA: TGTGCCAGCAGCGGGACAGGGTCCTCCTACAATGAGCAGTTCTTC. As protein: CASSGTGSSYNEQFF.

This chain connects TRBV18 to TRBJ2-3; the match to TRBD2 covers 7 bases. The trim removed 4 bases at V and 5 bases at J, leaving 6 bases unmatched. CDR1 and CDR2 from the germline V gene are KGHSH and LQKENI. The CDR3 covers 14 residues. This chain's CDR3 is CASSLRGRIDTQYF. For the CDR3, the DNA is TGTGCCAGCTCACTGCGGGGGAGAATAGATACGCAGTATTTT.

This rearrangement joins TRBV28 to TRBJ2-2, with TRBD2 identical over 9 bases. The V and J ends lost 6 bases and 6 bases, in that order; junction bases with no gene match: 5. The CDR3 covers 14 residues. The germline CDR1 and CDR2 sequences are MDHEN and SYDVKM. CDR3 sequence reads: CASSSGTSPGELFF. As DNA, the CDR3 is TGTGCCAGCAGCTCCGGGACTAGCCCCGGGGAGCTGTTTTTT.

CDR3 DNA: TGTGCCAGCAGCCAGAGATTAGCGGGGGGCGGTGGAGAGACCCAGTACTTC. This sequence encodes CASSQRLAGGGGETQYF. The chain combines TRBV14 with TRBJ2-5, with 10 bases lining up with TRBD2. V trimming: 3 bases; J trimming: 4 bases; junction bases outside the gene matches: 11. Germline values: CDR1 SGHDN, CDR2 FVKESK. The CDR3 is 17 amino acids.

The chain uses TRBV5-4 and TRBJ2-7; tentatively, D is TRBD2 (5 bases). Trimming took off 4 bases at V and 2 bases at J, with 13 bases between the two ends. Germline values: CDR1 SGHNT, CDR2 YYREEE (reference sequence). The CDR3 loop spans 14 amino acids. The CDR3 DNA reads as TGTGCCAGCAGCCCGACGGGATTGCCCTACGAGCAGTACTTC. Protein: CASSPTGLPYEQYF.

This clone was seen a single time. In DNA, the CDR3 is TGTGCCAGCAGAAAGGGACTGAATGAGCAGTTCTTC. Protein: CASRKGLNEQFF. The chain joins TRBV12-3 or TRBV12-4 to TRBJ2-1, with D possibly TRBD2 on 6 matching bases. The CDR3 extends over 12 amino acids. Trimming shortened V by 6 bases and J by 7 bases, and 10 bases separated the two germline ends.

This clone was recorded a few times. The rearrangement uses TRBV7-2 and TRBJ1-6; D not resolved. The CDR3 has 13 residues. CDR1 SGHTA and CDR2 FQGNSA come from the germline V gene. The V end was cut by 3 bases, the J end by 7 bases, with 7 bases between. DNA for the CDR3: TGTGCCAGCAGCTTGCGGGTAAATTCACCCCTCCACTTT. It encodes CASSLRVNSPLHF.

This clone has a single count. The chain carries TRBV28 and TRBJ2-7, with 8 positions matching TRBD1. With 6 bases clipped from V and 0 bases from J, the junction kept 13 bases outside the gene matches. CDR3 size: 17 residues. Germline lookup yields CDR1 MDHEN and CDR2 SYDVKM. In nucleotides, the CDR3 is TGTGCCAGCAGCCTCGCTACGGGACAGGCCCCCTCCTACGAGCAGTACTTC. Its protein product is CASSLATGQAPSYEQYF.

In its sample, this clone was seen once. The genes are TRBV20-1 and TRBJ1-1, with D unresolved. The CDR3 totals 11 residues. V lost 5 bases to trimming and J lost 1 base, with 5 bases between them. Looked up from germline, CDR1 is DFQATT and CDR2 is SNEGSKA (reference sequence). CDR3 protein: CSALWNTEAFF. The CDR3 DNA is TGCAGTGCTCTCTGGAACACTGAAGCTTTCTTT.

The chain has TRBV11-2 and TRBJ2-7; D is possibly TRBD1 (6 bases). Germline V lookup: CDR1 SGHAT, CDR2 FQNNGV. V dropped 5 bases and J dropped 2 bases, with 16 bases sitting between them. The CDR3 contains 15 residues. The CDR3 sequence is CASSLGAGDAYEQYF. The DNA for the CDR3 is TGTGCCAGCAGCCTAGGGGCAGGGGATGCCTACGAGCAGTACTTC.

The J gene is TRBJ1-3, the V gene TRBV6-5, with D possibly TRBD1 on 5 matching bases. This CDR3 has 13 residues. Germline CDR1 MNHEY, CDR2 SVGAGI. Trimming took off 4 bases at V and 7 bases at J, with 11 bases between the two ends. CDR3 nucleotide sequence: TGTGCCAGCAGTTCCAGTCGGGGGAACACCATATATTTT. The encoded protein is CASSSSRGNTIYF.

Worth noting for this clone: At the DNA level, this CDR3 is encoded by other sequences in the same sample as well. V and J are TRBV9 and TRBJ2-7; D is ambiguous. CDR1 is SGDLS and CDR2 is YYNGEE in the germline V gene. The V and J ends lost 0 bases and 2 bases respectively, with 6 bases between them. The CDR3 has 13 amino acids. CDR3 DNA: TGTGCCAGCAGCGTAGGTCAGACCTACGAGCAGTACTTC. It specifies CASSVGQTYEQYF.

The rearrangement joins TRBV7-2 to TRBJ2-7, with D tentatively TRBD1 (5 bases). CDR1 and CDR2 (germline): SGHTA, FQGNSA. This CDR3 has 14 amino acids. V was shortened by 1 base and J by 4 bases, with 11 bases between the two germline ends. CDR3 bases: TGTGCCAGCAGCTTAGAGGGGAAAAAATACGAGCAGTACTTC. It encodes CASSLEGKKYEQYF.

The chain employs TRBV2 and TRBJ2-1; D perhaps matches TRBD2 (6 bases). This CDR3 is 15 amino acids long. Trimming stripped 3 bases from V and 3 bases from J, with 12 bases between. CDR1 SNHLY and CDR2 FYNNEI come from the germline V gene. The CDR3 is CASSDAGSNYNEQFF. CDR3 bases: TGTGCCAGCAGTGACGCGGGATCGAACTACAATGAGCAGTTCTTC.

With regard to this clone: One junction end does not reproduce the germline sequence, and a read error may be involved. This chain joins TRBV9 and TRBJ2-7, with D possibly being TRBD2 (6 bases). The CDR3 sequence is 13 residues long. Germline assignment: CDR1 SGDLS and CDR2 YYNGEE. The CDR3 loop is CAGSEGPEGKQYF. For the CDR3, the DNA is TGTGCCGGCAGCGAGGGACCGGAGGGCAAGCAGTACTTC.

The rearrangement joins TRBV10-3 to TRBJ1-1; tentatively, D is TRBD1 (5 bases). CDR1 and CDR2 from the germline V gene are ENHRY and SYGVKD. Trimming stripped 3 bases from V and 1 base from J, with 12 bases between. CDR3 size: 15 residues. CDR3 residues: CAISDPYRGNTEAFF. The CDR3 nucleotides are TGTGCCATCAGTGACCCTTATAGGGGGAACACTGAAGCTTTCTTT.

The V and J genes are TRBV14 and TRBJ1-4; maybe TRBD1 (5 bases). This CDR3 contains 16 residues. The V end was cut by 3 bases, the J end by 7 bases, with 18 bases between. Germline V lookup: CDR1 SGHDN, CDR2 FVKESK. The CDR3 sequence: CASSQNDKGVGEKLFF. The DNA of the CDR3 is TGTGCCAGCAGCCAGAACGACAAAGGGGTCGGTGAAAAACTGTTTTTT.

This clone was recorded a few times. V and J are TRBV19 and TRBJ1-3; D gene uncertain. V lost 3 bases to trimming and J lost 0 bases, with 3 bases between them. Germline assignment: CDR1 LNHDA and CDR2 SQIVND (reference sequence). The CDR3 sequence is 13 residues long. CDR3 DNA sequence: TGTGCCAGTAGTATCTCCTCTGGAAACACCATATATTTT. Its protein is CASSISSGNTIYF.

The chain carries TRBV29-1 and TRBJ2-2, with D tentatively TRBD1 (6 bases). Germline V gene sequence: CDR1 SQVTM, CDR2 ANQGSEA. This CDR3 region has 13 residues. Between the trimmed V and J ends, which lost 7 bases and 6 bases, there was a span of 15 bases. DNA of the CDR3: TGCAGCGCCCTACTACAGGGTCCCGGGGAGCTGTTTTTT. It yields the protein CSALLQGPGELFF.

The V gene is TRBV6-6, the J gene TRBJ1-2; weak D call: TRBD1 (5 bases). Germline assignment: CDR1 MNHNY and CDR2 SVGAGI (reference sequence). V was pared by 7 bases and J by 4 bases, with 13 bases between. This CDR3 comprises 13 residues. The CDR3 DNA reads TGTGCCAGCACGGATGCGGGGGGCTATGGCTACACCTTC. Protein product: CASTDAGGYGYTF.

This chain connects TRBV5-1 to TRBJ2-3; no firm D call. Trimming took off 1 base at V and 5 bases at J, with 11 bases between the two ends. Germline values: CDR1 SGHRS, CDR2 YFSETQ. CDR3 size: 14 residues. The CDR3 reads CASSLPSFRDTQYF. The CDR3 DNA is TGCGCCAGCAGCTTGCCCAGTTTCAGAGATACGCAGTATTTT.

The chain employs TRBV4-1 and TRBJ1-2, with D possibly TRBD1 on 6 matching bases. Trimming removed 4 bases from V and 5 bases from J, with 14 bases in between. The CDR3 length is 14 residues. Per germline, CDR1 MGHRA and CDR2 YSYEKL. This CDR3 reads CASSRPGQNYGYTF. CDR3 DNA sequence: TGCGCCAGCAGCCGACCGGGACAAAATTATGGCTACACCTTC.

The J gene is TRBJ1-1, the V gene TRBV19; D is perhaps TRBD1 (5 bases). V lost 0 bases to trimming and J lost 4 bases, with 15 bases between them. Germline lookup yields CDR1 LNHDA and CDR2 SQIVND (reference sequence). CDR3 length: 16 residues. Here the CDR3 reads CASSIDVGRGSTEAFF. The CDR3 DNA follows: TGTGCCAGTAGTATAGATGTCGGTAGGGGCTCCACTGAAGCTTTCTTT.

This clone has a handful of counts. This chain connects TRBV7-9 to TRBJ2-7, with D uncertain. V was cut by 5 bases and J by 1 base, with 9 bases left in between. Looked up from germline, CDR1 is SEHNR and CDR2 is FQNEAQ (reference sequence). The CDR3 consists of 13 residues. CDR3 sequence reads: CASSPGLSYEQYF. CDR3 nucleotides: TGTGCCAGCAGCCCCGGGTTATCCTACGAGCAGTACTTC. The full variable domain, rest sourced from reference TRBV7-9 and TRBJ2-7, is DTGVSQNPRHKITKRGQNVTFRCDPISEHNRLYWYRQTLGQGPEFLTYFQNEAQLEKSRLLSDRFSAERPKGSFSTLEIQRTEQGDSAMYLCASSPGLSYEQYFGPGTRLTVT.

This clone appeared once. The genes are TRBV28 and TRBJ2-3; 11 bases are shared with TRBD1. Per germline, CDR1 MDHEN and CDR2 SYDVKM. This CDR3 has 16 residues. After removal of 5 bases from V and 3 bases from J, the junction contained 7 bases not matched to a gene. The CDR3 spells CASSPTGTGGTDTQYF. CDR3 sequence (DNA): TGTGCCAGCAGTCCCACCGGGACAGGGGGGACAGATACGCAGTATTTT.

The gene calls are TRBV30 and TRBJ2-5; 11 bases are shared with TRBD1. V gave up 3 bases and J gave up 5 bases; unmatched junction bases: 8. The CDR3 is 15 residues long. Germline CDR1 reads GTSNPN; CDR2 reads SVGIG (reference sequence). CDR3 in amino acids: CAWSLGQGAWETQYF. As DNA, the CDR3 is TGTGCCTGGAGCCTTGGACAGGGGGCTTGGGAGACCCAGTACTTC. The variable domain in full, completed from reference TRBV30 and TRBJ2-5, reads SQTIHQWPATLVQPVGSPLSLECTVEGTSNPNLYWYRQAAGRGLQLLFYSVGIGQISSEVPQNLSASRPQDRQFILSSKKLLLSDSGFYLCAWSLGQGAWETQYFGPGTRLLVL.

This chain joins TRBV15 and TRBJ2-7; 11 positions agree with TRBD1. The V gene end was trimmed by 0 bases and the J gene end by 4 bases; junction bases not matched to a gene: 8. Germline V gene lookup returns CDR1 LNHNV and CDR2 YYDKDF (reference sequence). The CDR3 is 17 residues long. Here the CDR3 reads CATSRDWPGQGAYEQYF. CDR3 DNA sequence: TGTGCCACCAGCAGAGATTGGCCCGGACAGGGGGCGTACGAGCAGTACTTC.

V is TRBV15 and J is TRBJ1-5; possible D gene TRBD1, 5 bases. Germline V CDR1 and CDR2: LNHNV, YYDKDF (reference sequence). The CDR3 is 17 residues long. Trimming removed 3 bases from V and 4 bases from J, with 19 bases in between. CDR3 amino acids: CATSSPRAGMENQPQHF. The CDR3, as DNA: TGTGCCACCAGCAGTCCTAGGGCAGGGATGGAAAATCAGCCCCAGCATTTT.

This chain uses TRBV3-1 (or the pseudogene TRBV3-2) with TRBJ2-5; TRBD1 matches at 8 bases. Germline CDR1 and CDR2: LGHDT and YNNKEL (reference sequence). The V segment lost 7 bases and the J segment 5 bases; nucleotides outside the gene matches: 6. This CDR3 has 13 amino acids. The CDR3 sequence: CASTSGGAETQYF. CDR3 nucleotide sequence: TGTGCCAGCACCTCAGGGGGCGCGGAGACCCAGTACTTC.

This clone showed up just once. The V gene is TRBV6-5, the J gene TRBJ2-3; 8 positions match TRBD1. The length of the CDR3 is 15 residues. Germline-derived CDR1 and CDR2 are MNHEY and SVGAGI. The V segment lost 6 bases and the J segment 6 bases; nucleotides outside the gene matches: 11. CDR3 amino acids: CASSFPGGGWDTQYF. CDR3 DNA sequence: TGTGCCAGCAGCTTTCCAGGGGGCGGCTGGGATACGCAGTATTTT.

The chain has TRBV7-2 and TRBJ1-4; 11 bases line up with TRBD1. Germline V lookup: CDR1 SGHTA, CDR2 FQGNSA. The CDR3 consists of 15 residues. V gave up 5 bases and J gave up 10 bases; unmatched junction bases: 9. CDR3 DNA sequence: TGTGCCAGCAGCCCCACCTGGGGGACAGGGGGAAAACTGTTTTTT. This codes for CASSPTWGTGGKLFF. Combining the CDR3 with reference TRBV7-2 and TRBJ1-4 gives the whole variable domain GAGVSQSPSNKVTEKGKDVELRCDPISGHTALYWYRQSLGQGLEFLIYFQGNSAPDKSGLPSDRFSAERTGGSVSTLTIQRTQQEDSAVYLCASSPTWGTGGKLFFGSGTQLSVL.